This entry lists 20 T cell receptor beta chains sequenced from one sample in a study of cytomegalovirus exposure and HLA in healthy donors. PCR involved 60 Vbeta and 13 Jbeta primers. This table comes from immunoSEQ multiplex PCR, and its TCRdb copy is limited to in-frame clones, with some not included. Found here are around 57,000 clones, around 89% of them singletons; the top ten hold 1.5%. Sequenced material: PBMCs. The receptors were sampled from a man younger than 45 in good health and CMV-seropositive.

This chain joins TRBV28 and TRBJ1-3; TRBD1 is a possible D gene (5 bases). V was trimmed by 6 bases and J by 0 bases, leaving 15 bases between them. The CDR3 length is 16 residues. Germline lookup yields CDR1 MDHEN and CDR2 SYDVKM. CDR3 in DNA: TGTGCCAGCAGCCCCCCCCGGGGGAGCTCTGGAAACACCATATATTTT. It specifies CASSPPRGSSGNTIYF.

This rearrangement joins TRBV5-8 to TRBJ1-1, with 10 positions matching TRBD1. Germline loops: CDR1 SGHTS, CDR2 YDEGEE. The CDR3 is 16 amino acids. V shed 0 bases and J 5 bases; nucleotides not matched to a gene: 7. CDR3 nucleotide sequence: TGTGCCAGCAGCTTGGGGCGGGACAGGGGTGGGACTGAAGCTTTCTTT. Amino acid sequence: CASSLGRDRGGTEAFF.

V and J are TRBV30 and TRBJ2-1; TRBD2 aligns across 12 bases. The V segment lost 1 base and the J segment 0 bases; nucleotides outside the gene matches: 7. CDR3 length equals 18 residues. The germline CDR1 and CDR2 sequences are GTSNPN and SVGIG (reference sequence). The CDR3 nucleotides are TGTGCCTGGAGTGCGGGGACTAGCGGGTTAAGCTCCTACAATGAGCAGTTCTTC. This sequence encodes CAWSAGTSGLSSYNEQFF.

The chain carries TRBV6-5 and TRBJ2-7; perhaps TRBD1 as D (6 bases). Trimming shortened V by 2 bases and J by 2 bases, and 10 bases separated the two germline ends. The CDR3 is 14 residues long. Germline CDR1 reads MNHEY; CDR2 reads SVGAGI. CDR3: CASSYGQGPYEQYF. CDR3 in DNA: TGTGCCAGCAGTTACGGTCAGGGGCCCTACGAGCAGTACTTC.

This chain links TRBV5-1 with TRBJ2-7, with D possibly TRBD2 on 6 matching bases. The V gene lost 5 bases and the J gene lost 1 base, with 10 bases spanning the gap. Germline assignment: CDR1 SGHRS and CDR2 YFSETQ. The CDR3 spans 13 residues. The DNA for the CDR3 is TGCGCCAGCAGAAGGGACTCTTCCTACGAGCAGTACTTC. Its translation: CASRRDSSYEQYF.

The J gene is TRBJ2-1, the V gene TRBV5-1; a weak D match, TRBD1 (6 bases). The CDR3 is 15 residues long. V was pared by 6 bases and J by 6 bases, with 19 bases between. Per germline, CDR1 SGHRS and CDR2 YFSETQ. CDR3 protein: CASTSRDTVFNEQFF. Here the CDR3 DNA reads TGCGCCAGCACCTCTCGGGACACTGTATTCAATGAGCAGTTCTTC.

V is TRBV7-2 and J is TRBJ1-4; possibly TRBD1 for D (5 bases). Per germline, CDR1 SGHTA and CDR2 FQGNSA. Trimming removed 1 base at V and 6 bases at J, with 6 bases between. The CDR3 is 13 amino acids. Written as DNA, the CDR3 is TGTGCCAGCAGCTTAGGCAGGGATGAAAAACTGTTTTTT. This codes for CASSLGRDEKLFF.

The chain employs TRBV11-2 and TRBJ2-5; 7 nucleotides align to TRBD2. The J call could be wrong; TRBJ2-7 is a better fit for the DNA end. The CDR3 consists of 16 residues. The germline CDR1 and CDR2 sequences are SGHAT and FQNNGV. The CDR3 spells CASSLDPAGNFYEQYF. DNA for the CDR3: TGTGCCAGCAGCTTAGATCCAGCGGGGAACTTCTACGAGCAGTACTTC.

Comment on this clone: This CDR3 fails to terminate in the conserved phenylalanine or tryptophan, so it likely reflects a read error. This chain links TRBV14 with TRBJ1-1, with 7 bases fitting TRBD1. Germline lookup yields CDR1 SGHDN and CDR2 FVKESK. The length of the CDR3 is 16 residues. V was clipped by 4 bases and J by 0 bases; unmatched bases: 8. CDR3 bases: TGTGCCAGCAGCCCAGGGGGTTGGAGCATGAACACTGAAGCTTTCTCT. Amino acids: CASSPGGWSMNTEAFS.

The J gene is TRBJ2-3, the V gene TRBV7-3; 7 nucleotides match TRBD2. Unmatched junction bases numbered 12, after V lost 5 bases and J lost 4 bases. The CDR3 is 16 residues long. The germline CDR1 and CDR2 sequences are SGHTA and FQGTGA. CDR3 sequence: CASSPKGLGRADTQYF. Here the CDR3 DNA reads TGTGCCAGCAGCCCGAAGGGGTTGGGGAGGGCAGATACGCAGTATTTT.

The chain links TRBV4-3 to TRBJ2-3, with 11 bases lining up with TRBD2. The V gene end was trimmed by 0 bases and the J gene end by 2 bases; junction bases not matched to a gene: 1. This CDR3 contains 16 residues. Germline assignment: CDR1 LGHNA and CDR2 YSLEER. CDR3 residues: CASSQEGLADTDTQYF. The CDR3 coding sequence is TGCGCCAGCAGCCAAGAGGGACTAGCGGACACAGATACGCAGTATTTT.

This rearrangement joins TRBV18 to TRBJ2-3; tentative D call: TRBD1 (5 bases). Germline CDR1 KGHSH, CDR2 LQKENI. V lost 3 bases and J 4 bases, leaving 8 bases between the germline ends. This CDR3 spans 13 amino acids. Written as DNA, the CDR3 is TGTGCCAGCTCACCGACAGTAGCAGATACGCAGTATTTT. The encoded protein is CASSPTVADTQYF.

The chain combines TRBV10-2 with TRBJ1-5; no clear D gene. There are 16 residues in the CDR3. Germline V gene lookup returns CDR1 WSHSY and CDR2 SAAADI. V dropped 2 bases and J dropped 1 base, with 12 bases sitting between them. The DNA of the CDR3 is TGCGCCAGCAGTGAGCCGAAGCCGGGAAGCAATCAGCCCCAGCATTTT. As protein: CASSEPKPGSNQPQHF.

Worth noting for this clone: Other DNA sequences within the sample encode an identical CDR3. The CDR3 is CAWREYNEQFF. CDR3 coding DNA: TGTGCCTGGAGAGAGTACAATGAGCAGTTCTTC. The V call is TRBV30, the J call TRBJ2-1; D gene unclear. CDR3 length: 11 amino acids. Germline CDR1 is GTSNPN and CDR2 is SVGIG (reference sequence). V was shortened by 3 bases and J by 4 bases, with 4 bases between the two germline ends.

The chain joins TRBV11-3 to TRBJ2-7, with TRBD1 identical over 11 bases. Germline CDR1 reads SGHNT; CDR2 reads YENEEA. V trimming: 0 bases; J trimming: 6 bases; junction bases outside the gene matches: 7. This CDR3 has 16 residues. CDR3 sequence (DNA): TGTGCCAGCAGCTTAGAAGGGACAGGGGGAATCCGCGAGCAGTACTTC. Protein sequence: CASSLEGTGGIREQYF. The variable domain in full, with the rest retrieved from reference TRBV11-3 and TRBJ2-7, is EAGVVQSPRYKIIEKKQPVAFWCNPISGHNTLYWYLQNLGQGPELLIRYENEEAVDDSQLPKDRFSAERLKGVDSTLKIQPAELGDSAVYLCASSLEGTGGIREQYFGPGTRLTVT.

This chain joins TRBV11-3 and TRBJ2-5; D remains ambiguous. CDR1 is SGHNT and CDR2 is YENEEA in the germline V gene. The CDR3 has 15 residues. V was trimmed by 1 base and J by 0 bases, leaving 9 bases between them. CDR3 region: CASSLAGRYQETQYF. In nucleotides, the CDR3 is TGTGCCAGCAGCTTAGCGGGTCGGTACCAAGAGACCCAGTACTTC.

The V gene is TRBV6-1, the J gene TRBJ2-1; D gene unclear. Deletions cut 2 bases from V and 7 bases from J, with 9 bases between. Germline assignment: CDR1 MNHNS and CDR2 SASEGT. This CDR3 comprises 13 residues. The CDR3 nucleotides read TGTGCCAGCAGTGAATTCCTAGAAAATGAGCAGTTCTTC. Translating it yields CASSEFLENEQFF.

This clone came up once. The V and J genes are TRBV28 and TRBJ2-1; TRBD2 aligns across 11 bases. The CDR3 has 16 amino acids. Germline CDR1 MDHEN, CDR2 SYDVKM. Trimming at V came to 2 bases and at J to 1 base, leaving 1 base not matched to a gene. Here the CDR3 reads CASSLLAGGSYNEQFF. CDR3 coding DNA: TGTGCCAGCAGTTTACTAGCGGGAGGATCCTACAATGAGCAGTTCTTC.

The chain recombines TRBV5-1 with TRBJ2-5; TRBD1 matches at 10 bases. Per the germline V gene, CDR1 is SGHRS and CDR2 is YFSETQ. The CDR3 contains 14 residues. Unmatched junction bases numbered 5, after V lost 4 bases and J lost 5 bases. The CDR3 coding sequence is TGCGCCAGCAGCCCGGGACAGGGGAGTGAGACCCAGTACTTC. Translating it yields CASSPGQGSETQYF. Full variable domain (missing parts from reference TRBV5-1 and TRBJ2-5): KAGVTQTPRYLIKTRGQQVTLSCSPISGHRSVSWYQQTPGQGLQFLFEYFSETQRNKGNFPGRFSGRQFSNSRSEMNVSTLELGDSALYLCASSPGQGSETQYFGPGTRLLVL.

The gene calls are TRBV7-2 and TRBJ1-1; D may be TRBD1 (5 bases). From germline, CDR1 is SGHTA and CDR2 FQGNSA. CDR3 length: 15 residues. Trimming shortened V by 5 bases and J by 6 bases, and 19 bases separated the two germline ends. CDR3 nucleotides: TGTGCCAGCAGCCAGAGGAGGGGAGGAAGGGCTGAAGCTTTCTTT. The encoded protein is CASSQRRGGRAEAFF.